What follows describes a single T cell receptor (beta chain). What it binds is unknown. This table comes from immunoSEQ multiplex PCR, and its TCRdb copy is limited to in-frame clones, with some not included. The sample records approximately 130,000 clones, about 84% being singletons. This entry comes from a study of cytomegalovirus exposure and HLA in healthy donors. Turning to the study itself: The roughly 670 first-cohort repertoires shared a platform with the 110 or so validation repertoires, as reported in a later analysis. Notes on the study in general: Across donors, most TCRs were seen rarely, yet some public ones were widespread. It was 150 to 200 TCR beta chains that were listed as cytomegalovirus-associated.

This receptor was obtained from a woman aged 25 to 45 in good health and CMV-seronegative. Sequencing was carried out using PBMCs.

The DNA of the CDR3 is TGTGCCAGCAGCGTTACAGTCCAGAACACTGAAGCTTTCTTT. Translated, it gives CASSVTVQNTEAFF. The chain employs TRBV9 and TRBJ1-1; the D is unclear. The CDR3 length is 14 residues. Looked up from germline, CDR1 is SGDLS and CDR2 is YYNGEE. The V end was cut by 2 bases, the J end by 1 base, with 9 bases between.